This is a list of T cell receptor beta chains from one sample in a study of T cells after yellow fever vaccination. TCRdb used MiXCR to reprocess the 5' RACE reads, holding one entry per CDR3 protein. The data show fewer than 650,000 distinct CDR3 sequences, 21% seen once. Sequencing used PBMCs, obtained about 21 days after the first yellow fever vaccination. These receptors were taken from a man in his late teens or twenties who received the YFV17D yellow fever vaccine. Each CDR3 is given with its conserved first and last residue. D genes are given only for firm matches. A clone size is listed for some rows: how often the clone was seen (once, few, many), or a class if it is expanded.

clone_size j_call d_call v_call cdr3_nt cdr3_aa
- TRBJ2-5 - TRBV7-3 TGTGCCAGCAGCTCGACAGGAGTCCCAAAAGAGACCCAGTACTTC CASSSTGVPKETQYF
few TRBJ2-4 TRBD1 TRBV20-1 TGCAGTGCAGACCCAGGGGGCCCTAACATTCAGTACTTC CSADPGGPNIQYF
- TRBJ1-4 - TRBV4-1 TGCGCCAGCAGCCAGGCACGGGACACCGAAAATGAAAAACTGTTTTTT CASSQARDTENEKLFF
- TRBJ2-5 - TRBV6-5 TGTGCCAGCAGTTACATGGGACCGCAAGAGACCCAGTACTTC CASSYMGPQETQYF
- TRBJ2-3 TRBD1 TRBV10-3 TGTGCCATCAGTGTCAGGGACAGGGCCCTCACAGATACGCAGTATTTT CAISVRDRALTDTQYF
few TRBJ2-2 - TRBV29-1 TGCAGCGTTGAAGGGGGCAGGAACACCGGGGAGCTGTTTTTT CSVEGGRNTGELFF
- TRBJ2-2 - TRBV27 TGTGCCAGCAGTCCTCTTCTCTCAAGCGGGTCCGGGGACACCGGGGAGCTGTTTTTT CASSPLLSSGSGDTGELFF
few TRBJ2-5 - TRBV9 TGTGCCAGCAGCGTAGCGGGAACCATCGGGACCCAGTACTTC CASSVAGTIGTQYF
few TRBJ2-7 - TRBV29-1 TGCAGCGTTGACAGGGATTACGAGCAGTACTTC CSVDRDYEQYF
- TRBJ2-7 TRBD2 TRBV9 TGTGCCAGCAGCGCTAGCGGGGGGGCGGTCGAGCAGTACTTC CASSASGGAVEQYF